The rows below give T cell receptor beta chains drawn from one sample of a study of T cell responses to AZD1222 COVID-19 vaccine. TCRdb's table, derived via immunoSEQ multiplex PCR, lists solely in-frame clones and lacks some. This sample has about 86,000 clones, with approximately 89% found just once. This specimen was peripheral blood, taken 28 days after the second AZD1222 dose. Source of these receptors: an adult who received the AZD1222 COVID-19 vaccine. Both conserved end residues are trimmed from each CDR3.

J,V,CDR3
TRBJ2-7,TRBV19,ASSISGGMTYEQY
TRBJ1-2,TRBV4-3,ASSQDLGTGNYGYT
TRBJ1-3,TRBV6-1,ASSGRARVEGGNTIY
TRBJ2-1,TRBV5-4,ASSWGRDEQF
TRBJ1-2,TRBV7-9,ASSLADTGRISGYT
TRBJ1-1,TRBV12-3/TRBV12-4,ASSSTVVTEAF
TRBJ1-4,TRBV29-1,SAMLSTNEKLF
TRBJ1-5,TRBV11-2,ASSLDNYSNQPQH
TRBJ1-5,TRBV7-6,ASSLGQGAGGTQPQH
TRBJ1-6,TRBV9,ASSVGSLWGSNSPLH
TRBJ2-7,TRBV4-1,ASSQDPYPPGNYEQY
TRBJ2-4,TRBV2,ASNEGSNIQY
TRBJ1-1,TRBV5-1,ASSLVVNTEAF
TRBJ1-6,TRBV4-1,ASSHGQGYNSPLH
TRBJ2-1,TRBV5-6,ASSWGRGSYNEQF
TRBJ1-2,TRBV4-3,ASSQTTATISGYT
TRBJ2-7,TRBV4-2,ASSTGDLQPYEQY
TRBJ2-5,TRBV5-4,ASSRGDLGGETQY
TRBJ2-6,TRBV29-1,SVGREANVLT
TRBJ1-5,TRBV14,IQGKLDSNQPQH
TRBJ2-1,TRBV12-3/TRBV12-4,ASSAEKVHEQF
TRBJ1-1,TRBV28,ASSDRRGTDTEAF
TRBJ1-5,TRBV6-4,ASSFINRGLHQPQH
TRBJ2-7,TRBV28,AGTGSPPGTYEQY
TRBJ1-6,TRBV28,ASSLIAGTPGGTLH